This TCR beta chain was identified in a study of blood T cell repertoires in COVID-19. About the study: Some COVID-19 samples were acute and others convalescent; all came from the United States, Italy and Spain. From T cells, B-cell-depleted T cells, or PBMCs came the material, which was cDNA or gDNA.

Original methodology: Scientists estimated how many nucleated cells there were by amplifying reference gene primers. TCRdb's copy holds only in-frame clones and misses some; the assay was immunoSEQ multiplex PCR. The DNA gave D and trimming, while V, J and clone size come from that table. The sample comprises about 130,000 clones, roughly nine tenths of which are singletons, and more than 3% rests with the top ten. Germline CDR1 is LGHDT and CDR2 is YNNKEL (reference sequence). Trimming stripped 1 base from V and 0 bases from J, with 10 bases between. CDR3 length: 15 amino acids. Sequenced material: peripheral blood. The chain has TRBV3-1 (or the pseudogene TRBV3-2) and TRBJ2-7; D is perhaps TRBD1 (6 bases). The sequence derives from a man over 45 with active COVID-19. CDR3 coding DNA: TGTGCCAGCAGCCAAGCTCAGGGGCCCTCCTACGAGCAGTACTTC. Amino acid sequence: CASSQAQGPSYEQYF.